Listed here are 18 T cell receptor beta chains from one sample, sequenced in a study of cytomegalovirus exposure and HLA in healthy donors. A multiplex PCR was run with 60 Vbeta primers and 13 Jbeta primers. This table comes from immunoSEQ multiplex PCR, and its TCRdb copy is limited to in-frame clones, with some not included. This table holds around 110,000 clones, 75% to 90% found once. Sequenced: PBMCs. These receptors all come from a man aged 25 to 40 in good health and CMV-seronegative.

The CDR3 region has the DNA TGTGCCAGCAGCTTGGGCGCCGGCACTGAAGCTTTCTTT. It codes for CASSLGAGTEAFF. V usage is TRBV5-4 and J usage is TRBJ1-1; D ambiguous. The CDR3 is 13 amino acids. The germline V gene encodes CDR1 SGHNT and CDR2 YYREEE (reference sequence). The V and J ends lost 0 bases and 4 bases respectively, with 7 bases between them.

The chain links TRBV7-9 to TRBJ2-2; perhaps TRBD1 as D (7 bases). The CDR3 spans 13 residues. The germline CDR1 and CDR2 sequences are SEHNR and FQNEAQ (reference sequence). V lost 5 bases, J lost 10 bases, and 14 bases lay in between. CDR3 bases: TGTGCCAGCAGCCTCCAGGGGGGTCAGGAGCTGTTTTTT. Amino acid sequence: CASSLQGGQELFF.

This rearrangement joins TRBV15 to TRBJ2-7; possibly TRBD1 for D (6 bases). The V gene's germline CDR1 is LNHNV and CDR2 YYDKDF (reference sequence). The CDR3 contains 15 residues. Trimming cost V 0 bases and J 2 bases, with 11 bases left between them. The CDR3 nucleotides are TGTGCCACCAGCAGAGATGAAGGGACACCCTACGAGCAGTACTTC. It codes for CATSRDEGTPYEQYF.

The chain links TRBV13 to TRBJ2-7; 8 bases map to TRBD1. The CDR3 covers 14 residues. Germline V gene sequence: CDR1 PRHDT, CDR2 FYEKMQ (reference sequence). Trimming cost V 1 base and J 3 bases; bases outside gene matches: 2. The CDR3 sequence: CASSLAGGNYEQYF. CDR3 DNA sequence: TGTGCCAGCAGCTTAGCAGGGGGCAACTACGAGCAGTACTTC.

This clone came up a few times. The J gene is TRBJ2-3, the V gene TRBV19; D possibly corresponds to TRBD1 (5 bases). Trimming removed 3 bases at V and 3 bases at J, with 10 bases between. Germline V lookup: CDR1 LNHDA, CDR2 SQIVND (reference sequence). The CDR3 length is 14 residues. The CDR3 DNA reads TGTGCCAGTAGTATGAGGCAGGGAACAGATACGCAGTATTTT. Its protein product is CASSMRQGTDTQYF.

The CDR3 DNA reads as TGTGCCTGGAGTGTAGGAGGGGTCTCGCAGCCCCAGCATTTT. Amino acid sequence: CAWSVGGVSQPQHF. The V gene is TRBV30, the J gene TRBJ1-5, with a weak D call TRBD1 (5 bases). The CDR3 is 14 amino acids. Trimming removed 0 bases from V and 7 bases from J, with 13 bases in between. The germline V gene encodes CDR1 GTSNPN and CDR2 SVGIG (reference sequence).

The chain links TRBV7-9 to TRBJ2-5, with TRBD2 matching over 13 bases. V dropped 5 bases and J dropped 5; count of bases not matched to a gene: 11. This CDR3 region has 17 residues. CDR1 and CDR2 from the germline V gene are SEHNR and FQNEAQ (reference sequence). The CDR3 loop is CASSTRTSGGHGETQYF. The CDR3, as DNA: TGTGCCAGCAGCACCCGGACTAGCGGGGGCCATGGGGAGACCCAGTACTTC.

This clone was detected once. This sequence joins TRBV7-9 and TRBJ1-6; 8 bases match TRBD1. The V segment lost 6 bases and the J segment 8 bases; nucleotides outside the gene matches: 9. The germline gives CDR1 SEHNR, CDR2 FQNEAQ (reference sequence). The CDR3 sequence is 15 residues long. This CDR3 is CASRATGGLDSPLHF. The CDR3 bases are TGTGCCAGCAGGGCTACAGGGGGTTTGGATTCACCCCTCCACTTT.

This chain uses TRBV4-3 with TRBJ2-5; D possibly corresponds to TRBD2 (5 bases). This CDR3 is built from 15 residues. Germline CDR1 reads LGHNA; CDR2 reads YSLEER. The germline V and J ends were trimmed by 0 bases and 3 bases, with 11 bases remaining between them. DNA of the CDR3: TGCGCCAGCAGCCAAGAAGTCCGGGGTGAAGAGACCCAGTACTTC. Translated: CASSQEVRGEETQYF.

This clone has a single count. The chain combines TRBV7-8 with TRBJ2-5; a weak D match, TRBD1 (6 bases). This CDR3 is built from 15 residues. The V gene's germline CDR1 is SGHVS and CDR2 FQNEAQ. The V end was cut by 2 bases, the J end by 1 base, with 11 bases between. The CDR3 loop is CASSLFQGIQETQYF. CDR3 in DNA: TGTGCCAGCAGCTTATTCCAGGGGATCCAAGAGACCCAGTACTTC. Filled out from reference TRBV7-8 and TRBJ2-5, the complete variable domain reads GAGVSQSPRYKVAKRGQDVALRCDPISGHVSLFWYQQALGQGPEFLTYFQNEAQLDKSGLPSDRFFAERPEGSVSTLKIQRTQQEDSAVYLCASSLFQGIQETQYFGPGTRLLVL.

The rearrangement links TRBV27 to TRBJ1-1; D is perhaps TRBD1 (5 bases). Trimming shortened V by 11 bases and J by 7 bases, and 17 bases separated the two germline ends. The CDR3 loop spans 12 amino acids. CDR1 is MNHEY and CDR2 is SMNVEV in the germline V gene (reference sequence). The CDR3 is CASSPRGHEAFF. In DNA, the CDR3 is TGTGCCTCCTCGCCCCGCGGACATGAAGCTTTCTTT.

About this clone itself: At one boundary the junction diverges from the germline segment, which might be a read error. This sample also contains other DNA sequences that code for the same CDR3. In nucleotides, the CDR3 is TGCGCCAGCAGTTTATTTGGGGCCCCTGCGAATGATTTCGACACCATATATTTT. This sequence encodes CASSLFGAPANDFDTIYF. The J gene is TRBJ1-3, the V gene TRBV27; a possible D gene is TRBD1 (5 bases). This CDR3 region has 18 residues. Germline V lookup: CDR1 MNHEY, CDR2 SMNVEV (reference sequence).

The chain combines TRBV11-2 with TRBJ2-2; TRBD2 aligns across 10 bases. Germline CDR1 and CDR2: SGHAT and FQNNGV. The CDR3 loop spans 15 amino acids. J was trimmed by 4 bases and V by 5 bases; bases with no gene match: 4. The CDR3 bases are TGTGCCAGCAGCCCACTAGCGGGGATCACCGGGGAGCTGTTTTTT. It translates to CASSPLAGITGELFF.

In DNA form, the CDR3 reads TGTGCCAGCCTTGAACGGGAACACTATTACACCGGGGAGCTGTTTTTT. Translation: CASLEREHYYTGELFF. The chain joins TRBV19 to TRBJ2-2; possibly TRBD2 for D (5 bases). The CDR3 covers 16 residues. Trimming took off 9 bases at V and 3 bases at J, with 20 bases between the two ends. The germline V gene encodes CDR1 LNHDA and CDR2 SQIVND (reference sequence).

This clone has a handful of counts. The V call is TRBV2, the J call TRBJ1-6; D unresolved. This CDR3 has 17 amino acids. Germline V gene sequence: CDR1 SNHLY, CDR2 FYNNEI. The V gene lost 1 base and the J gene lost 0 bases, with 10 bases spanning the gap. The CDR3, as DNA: TGTGCCAGCAGTGAAGGAGGAGTCTTCTCCTATAATTCACCCCTCCACTTT. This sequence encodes CASSEGGVFSYNSPLHF.

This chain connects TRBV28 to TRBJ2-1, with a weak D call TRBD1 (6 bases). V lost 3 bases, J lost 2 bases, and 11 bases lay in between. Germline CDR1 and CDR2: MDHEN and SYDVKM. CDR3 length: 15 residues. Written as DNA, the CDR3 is TGTGCCAGCAGTTTTCCCGACAGGCCCTACAATGAGCAGTTCTTC. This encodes CASSFPDRPYNEQFF.

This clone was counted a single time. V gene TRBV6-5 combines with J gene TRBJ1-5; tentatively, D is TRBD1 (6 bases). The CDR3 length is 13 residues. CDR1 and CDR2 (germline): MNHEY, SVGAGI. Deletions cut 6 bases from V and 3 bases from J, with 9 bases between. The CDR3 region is CASRGAVNQPQHF. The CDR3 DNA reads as TGTGCCAGCAGGGGGGCGGTCAATCAGCCCCAGCATTTT.

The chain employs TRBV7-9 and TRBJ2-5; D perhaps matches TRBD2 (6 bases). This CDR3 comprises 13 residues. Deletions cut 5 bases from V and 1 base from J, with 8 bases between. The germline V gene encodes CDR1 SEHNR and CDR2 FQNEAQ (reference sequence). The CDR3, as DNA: TGTGCCAGCAGCCCGGGACTCCAAGAGACCCAGTACTTC. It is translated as CASSPGLQETQYF.